Detailed here is one T cell receptor beta chain. This CDR3 spans 15 amino acids. V shed 1 base and J 7 bases; nucleotides not matched to a gene: 6. Germline CDR1 is KGHSH and CDR2 is LQKENI. This specimen comes from a study of blood T cell repertoires in COVID-19. Clones were sequenced by immunoSEQ multiplex PCR, and TCRdb holds only the in-frame ones, with some missing. This table has about 190,000 clones, approximately 90% appearing once. This TCR was recovered from a man between 25 and 39 years old with acute or convalescent COVID-19. This sequence joins TRBV18 and TRBJ2-3; 9 bases map to TRBD1. The specimen was peripheral blood. CDR3 amino acids: CASSPRDRATNTQYF. The CDR3 DNA sequence: TGTGCCAGCTCACCACGGGACAGGGCGACCAATACGCAGTATTTT.